This TCR beta chain was profiled in a study of read filtering for tumor transcriptome and immune sequencing. This clonotype was observed many times. The CDR3 length is 16 residues. Germline loops: CDR1 LNHDA, CDR2 SQIVND (reference sequence). V was pared by 2 bases and J by 5 bases, with 11 bases of the junction left unmatched. This library used approximately 0.4 ug RNA and molecular barcoded adaptors spanning alpha/delta and beta/gamma chains. Each CDR3 protein is one row after TCRdb ran MiXCR on the reads. The profile shows approximately 59,000 distinct CDR3 sequences, about 12% of them singletons. The receptor was isolated from a donor at least 40 years old with multiple myeloma. Sequenced input: a population of CD138-negative cells sorted from bone marrow. The chain links TRBV19 to TRBJ2-5, with 7 bases matching TRBD1. CDR3 DNA: TGTGCCAGTAGTATAATGCCGGGACAGTCCCCGGAGACCCAGTACTTC. Its translation: CASSIMPGQSPETQYF.